This is a list of T cell receptor beta chains from one sample in a study of regulatory T cells in long-lasting Graves disease. Each CDR3 protein is one row after TCRdb ran MiXCR on the multiplex PCR reads. Of about 430,000 distinct CDR3 sequences listed, about 15% are singletons. The same sample was also studied in work on T cells in Graves' hyperthyroidism and ophthalmopathy.

The sequences come from peripheral blood mononuclear cells (PBMCs), collected at new diagnosis, from a patient treated with antithyroid drugs. The source of these receptors is a woman in her forties with Graves disease. Both conserved end residues are part of each CDR3. The D gene is left open where the match is weak. Size is stated for part of the rows, as once, few or many counts, or as a class when the clone is expanded.

cdr3_aa: CASKLGPNTEAFF
cdr3_nt: TGTGCCAGCAAGCTGGGACCGAACACTGAAGCTTTCTTT
v_call: TRBV2
d_call: NA
j_call: TRBJ1-1
clone_size: many
cdr3_length: 13

cdr3_aa: CASRGAADTQYF
cdr3_nt: TGTGCCAGCAGAGGCGCGGCAGATACGCAGTATTTT
v_call: TRBV12-3/TRBV12-4
d_call: NA
j_call: TRBJ2-3
clone_size: many
cdr3_length: 12

cdr3_aa: CAWSSGTGSSGYTF
cdr3_nt: TGTGCCTGGAGTTCCGGGACAGGGTCATCTGGCTACACCTTC
v_call: TRBV30
d_call: TRBD1
j_call: TRBJ1-2
clone_size: many
cdr3_length: 14

cdr3_aa: CASSLGDRGLWSYNSPLHF
cdr3_nt: TGTGCCAGCAGCTTAGGGGACAGGGGGCTTTGGTCCTATAATTCACCCCTCCACTTT
v_call: TRBV7-2
d_call: TRBD1
j_call: TRBJ1-6
clone_size: many
cdr3_length: 19

cdr3_aa: CASSVSHSYEQYF
cdr3_nt: TGTGCCAGCAGTGTGTCCCACTCCTACGAGCAGTACTTC
v_call: TRBV6-1
d_call: NA
j_call: TRBJ2-7
clone_size: many
cdr3_length: 13

cdr3_aa: CAGLRGTNTGELFF
cdr3_nt: TGTGCCGGGCTGAGGGGCACGAACACCGGGGAGCTGTTTTTT
v_call: TRBV12-3/TRBV12-4
d_call: NA
j_call: TRBJ2-2
clone_size: many
cdr3_length: 14

cdr3_aa: CASSLLAGGMVDEQFF
cdr3_nt: TGTGCCAGCAGCTTACTAGCGGGAGGGATGGTTGATGAGCAGTTCTTC
v_call: TRBV5-5
d_call: TRBD2
j_call: TRBJ2-1
clone_size: few
cdr3_length: 16

cdr3_aa: CASSDRTSGGYEQYF
cdr3_nt: TGTGCCAGCAGCGATAGGACTAGCGGAGGCTACGAGCAGTACTTC
v_call: TRBV13
d_call: TRBD2
j_call: TRBJ2-7
clone_size: few
cdr3_length: 15

cdr3_aa: CASSQASGDYNEQFF
cdr3_nt: TGTGCCAGCAGCCAGGCATCGGGTGATTACAATGAGCAGTTCTTC
v_call: TRBV7-6
d_call: NA
j_call: TRBJ2-1
clone_size: many
cdr3_length: 15

cdr3_aa: CSANGQANQPQHF
cdr3_nt: TGCAGTGCTAATGGACAGGCCAATCAGCCCCAGCATTTT
v_call: TRBV20-1
d_call: TRBD1
j_call: TRBJ1-5
clone_size: once
cdr3_length: 13

cdr3_aa: CASSSDSYNEQFF
cdr3_nt: TGTGCCAGCAGTTCGGACAGCTACAATGAGCAGTTCTTC
v_call: TRBV7-9
d_call: NA
j_call: TRBJ2-1
clone_size: many
cdr3_length: 13

cdr3_aa: CASSLDRGLGNIQYF
cdr3_nt: TGTGCCAGCAGCTTAGATCGGGGCCTCGGGAACATTCAGTACTTC
v_call: TRBV11-3
d_call: NA
j_call: TRBJ2-4
clone_size: few
cdr3_length: 15

cdr3_aa: CASSAWTSGRSHTGELFF
cdr3_nt: TGTGCCAGTAGTGCCTGGACTAGCGGGAGATCTCATACCGGGGAGCTGTTTTTT
v_call: TRBV19
d_call: TRBD2
j_call: TRBJ2-2
clone_size: few
cdr3_length: 18

cdr3_aa: CASSLSSWPDSVETQYF
cdr3_nt: TGTGCCAGCAGCTTAAGTTCTTGGCCGGACAGCGTGGAGACCCAGTACTTC
v_call: TRBV11-2
d_call: NA
j_call: TRBJ2-5
clone_size: many
cdr3_length: 17

cdr3_aa: CASSPSWGGRLDEQFF
cdr3_nt: TGTGCCAGCAGCCCCTCCTGGGGCGGGAGACTCGATGAGCAGTTCTTC
v_call: TRBV7-9
d_call: TRBD2
j_call: TRBJ2-1
clone_size: NA
cdr3_length: 16

cdr3_aa: CASSLRTVEETQYF
cdr3_nt: TGTGCCAGCAGCCTGCGGACAGTCGAAGAGACCCAGTACTTC
v_call: TRBV3-1
d_call: NA
j_call: TRBJ2-5
clone_size: few
cdr3_length: 14

cdr3_aa: CASSQERTGFEQYF
cdr3_nt: TGCGCCAGCAGCCAAGAAAGAACGGGATTCGAGCAGTACTTC
v_call: TRBV4-1
d_call: NA
j_call: TRBJ2-7
clone_size: many
cdr3_length: 14

cdr3_aa: CASGLKGQGRTRQFF
cdr3_nt: TGTGCTAGTGGTTTGAAAGGACAGGGAAGAACACGGCAGTTCTTC
v_call: TRBV12-5
d_call: TRBD1
j_call: TRBJ2-1
clone_size: many
cdr3_length: 15

cdr3_aa: CASSTGSRGTEAFF
cdr3_nt: TGTGCCAGCAGCACGGGGTCCCGAGGCACTGAAGCTTTCTTT
v_call: TRBV11-2
d_call: NA
j_call: TRBJ1-1
clone_size: many
cdr3_length: 14

cdr3_aa: CASSYRPFLAGEGETQYF
cdr3_nt: TGTGCCAGCAGTTACCGCCCCTTTCTAGCGGGGGAGGGAGAGACCCAGTACTTC
v_call: TRBV12-3/TRBV12-4
d_call: TRBD2
j_call: TRBJ2-5
clone_size: NA
cdr3_length: 18

cdr3_aa: CASSLGGESSYNEQFF
cdr3_nt: TGTGCCAGCAGCTTAGGTGGGGAAAGCTCCTACAATGAGCAGTTCTTC
v_call: TRBV5-1
d_call: NA
j_call: TRBJ2-1
clone_size: many
cdr3_length: 16

cdr3_aa: CASSISIGSGNTIYF
cdr3_nt: TGTGCCAGTAGTATCTCCATCGGCTCTGGAAACACCATATATTTT
v_call: TRBV19
d_call: NA
j_call: TRBJ1-3
clone_size: many
cdr3_length: 15

cdr3_aa: CAISEEGGRNYGYTF
cdr3_nt: TGTGCCATCAGTGAGGAGGGGGGGCGAAACTATGGCTACACCTTC
v_call: TRBV10-3
d_call: NA
j_call: TRBJ1-2
clone_size: few
cdr3_length: 15

cdr3_aa: CASSQGAIGEQYF
cdr3_nt: TGTGCCAGCAGCCAAGGGGCTATTGGCGAGCAGTACTTC
v_call: TRBV11-2
d_call: NA
j_call: TRBJ2-7
clone_size: many
cdr3_length: 13

cdr3_aa: CASSAARQGVADTQYF
cdr3_nt: TGTGCCAGCAGCGCCGCCCGACAGGGAGTTGCAGATACGCAGTATTTT
v_call: TRBV11-2
d_call: TRBD1
j_call: TRBJ2-3
clone_size: once
cdr3_length: 16